Listed below are T cell receptor beta chains from one sample, sequenced in a study of identical twins. TCRdb re-derived calls from the 5' RACE reads in MiXCR, one entry per CDR3 protein. The data hold hundreds of thousands of distinct CDR3 sequences, with 8.5% to 9% observed a single time. These data also formed part of another study, on yellow fever vaccine responses in identical twins.

Sequenced input: PBMCs. The receptors here all came from a woman younger than 35 in good health. Both conserved end residues are part of each CDR3. The D gene is left open where the match is weak. The size field is filled for only some rows; it gives once, few, many or a size class.

V: TRBV4-1; D: NA; J: TRBJ1-1; size: many; DNA: TGCGCCAGCAGCCAAGAGGAATGGGGGCGGACTGAAGCTTTCTTT; CDR3: CASSQEEWGRTEAFF
V: TRBV29-1; D: TRBD1; J: TRBJ2-1; size: many; DNA: TGCAGCAGCAAGGACAGGGGGGGATACAATGAGCAGTTCTTC; CDR3: CSSKDRGGYNEQFF
V: TRBV11-2; D: TRBD1; J: TRBJ2-1; size: many; DNA: TGTGCCAGCAGCACGACAGGGATCAATGAGCAGTTCTTC; CDR3: CASSTTGINEQFF
V: TRBV7-2; D: TRBD2; J: TRBJ2-3; size: many; DNA: TGTGCCAGCAGCTTAGTTAGCGGGGGAACAGATACGCAGTATTTT; CDR3: CASSLVSGGTDTQYF
V: TRBV11-1; D: NA; J: TRBJ2-1; size: once; DNA: TGTGCCAGCAGCTTACGGCGGGAAGCCTACAATGAGCAGTTCTTC; CDR3: CASSLRREAYNEQFF
V: TRBV5-6; D: TRBD1; J: TRBJ1-1; size: many; DNA: TGTGCCAGCAGCGCGATAGGACAGGGGAACACTGAAGCTTTCTTT; CDR3: CASSAIGQGNTEAFF
V: TRBV6-1; D: NA; J: TRBJ2-5; size: few; DNA: TGTGCCAGCAGCCCTAATAGTGGCGAGACCCAGTACTTC; CDR3: CASSPNSGETQYF
V: TRBV29-1; D: NA; J: TRBJ2-3; size: many; DNA: TGCAGCGCCGACCAGGGCACAGATACGCAGTATTTT; CDR3: CSADQGTDTQYF
V: TRBV5-1; D: TRBD2; J: TRBJ2-5; size: few; DNA: TGCGCCAGCAGCGACAACCGGGACTACAAGGAGACCCAGTACTTC; CDR3: CASSDNRDYKETQYF
V: TRBV5-1; D: TRBD1; J: TRBJ2-7; size: NA; DNA: TGCGCCAGCAGCTTCCGGACAGGAGACTACGAGCAGTACTTC; CDR3: CASSFRTGDYEQYF
V: TRBV11-1; D: NA; J: TRBJ2-1; size: NA; DNA: TGTGCCAGCAGCAAAATGCGGTCAACCGACTCCTCCTACAATGAGCAGTTCTTC; CDR3: CASSKMRSTDSSYNEQFF
V: TRBV29-1; D: NA; J: TRBJ1-2; size: few; DNA: TGCAGCGTTGAAGATACGGCTTCCCACTATGGCTACACCTTC; CDR3: CSVEDTASHYGYTF
V: TRBV6-2/TRBV6-3; D: NA; J: TRBJ1-2; size: NA; DNA: TGTGCCAGCAGTCTTCCTAAAGGGGTTCCCTTCTATGGCTACACCTTC; CDR3: CASSLPKGVPFYGYTF
V: TRBV6-5; D: NA; J: TRBJ1-4; size: NA; DNA: TGTGCCAGCAGTTACGTGGCCCGGGGTGAAAAACTGTTTTTT; CDR3: CASSYVARGEKLFF
V: TRBV3-1; D: TRBD2; J: TRBJ2-3; size: NA; DNA: TGTGCCAGCAGCCAAGATCCTAGCGGTATAACAGATACGCAGTATTTT; CDR3: CASSQDPSGITDTQYF
V: TRBV5-1; D: NA; J: TRBJ1-5; size: many; DNA: TGCGCCAGCAGCTTGGAGGTGAATCAGCCCCAGCATTTT; CDR3: CASSLEVNQPQHF
V: TRBV28; D: TRBD2; J: TRBJ2-1; size: few; DNA: TGTGCCAGTAAGCTAGCGGGAGGGCAGGGGAATGAGCAGTTCTTC; CDR3: CASKLAGGQGNEQFF
V: TRBV29-1; D: NA; J: TRBJ2-2; size: NA; DNA: TGCAGCGTTCACAACCCAGGGACCGGGGAGCTGTTTTTT; CDR3: CSVHNPGTGELFF
V: TRBV20-1; D: TRBD1; J: TRBJ2-7; size: many; DNA: TGCAGTGCTAGACCCCGACAGGGTGGGCAGTACTTC; CDR3: CSARPRQGGQYF
V: TRBV11-1; D: TRBD1; J: TRBJ2-6; size: NA; DNA: TGTGCCAGCAGCTTATGGGGACAGGGGGCGTTCTCTGGGGCCAACGTCCTGACTTTC; CDR3: CASSLWGQGAFSGANVLTF
V: TRBV5-1; D: NA; J: TRBJ2-6; size: few; DNA: TGCGCCAGCAGCTTGACCCTCGGGGCTGGGGCCAACGTCCTGACTTTC; CDR3: CASSLTLGAGANVLTF
V: TRBV20-1; D: NA; J: TRBJ2-3; size: few; DNA: TGCAGTGCTAGTTCAAGCACCCCAGATACGCAGTATTTT; CDR3: CSASSSTPDTQYF
V: TRBV3-1; D: TRBD2; J: TRBJ2-5; size: NA; DNA: TGTGCCAGCAGCCAGCCCCTAGCGGGAGGCCCGACGGGAGAGACCCAGTACTTC; CDR3: CASSQPLAGGPTGETQYF
V: TRBV4-3; D: TRBD2; J: TRBJ2-3; size: few; DNA: TGCGCCAGCAGCCAAGATGGGCTAGCGGGATACACAGATACGCAGTATTTT; CDR3: CASSQDGLAGYTDTQYF
V: TRBV6-1; D: NA; J: TRBJ1-4; size: few; DNA: TGTGCCAGCAGTGTCATGACTGGGGAAAAACTGTTTTTT; CDR3: CASSVMTGEKLFF
V: TRBV7-9; D: TRBD1; J: TRBJ1-1; size: few; DNA: TGTGCCAGCAGCTCGCAGGGGGCGGTCACTGAAGCTTTCTTT; CDR3: CASSSQGAVTEAFF
V: TRBV20-1; D: NA; J: TRBJ2-5; size: few; DNA: TGCAGTGCTGTCCCCGGGACAATAGAGACCCAGTACTTC; CDR3: CSAVPGTIETQYF
V: TRBV24-1; D: TRBD2; J: TRBJ2-3; size: many; DNA: TGTGCCACCAGTGATTTTTTGAGCGGGGGCACAGATACGCAGTATTTT; CDR3: CATSDFLSGGTDTQYF
V: TRBV19; D: TRBD2; J: TRBJ2-1; size: few; DNA: TGTGCCAGTAGTATGTCCGGGACTAGCCATGAGCAGTTCTTC; CDR3: CASSMSGTSHEQFF
V: TRBV7-3; D: NA; J: TRBJ2-7; size: few; DNA: TGTGCCAGCAGCCTCCTCTCGGGGCCTCCCTACGAGCAGTACTTC; CDR3: CASSLLSGPPYEQYF
V: TRBV30; D: NA; J: TRBJ2-3; size: few; DNA: TGTGCCTGGAAGAAGCCAGATACGCAGTATTTT; CDR3: CAWKKPDTQYF
V: TRBV18; D: NA; J: TRBJ2-3; size: few; DNA: TGTGCCAGCTCACCCGGGACACCCACAGATACGCAGTATTTT; CDR3: CASSPGTPTDTQYF
V: TRBV3-1; D: NA; J: TRBJ2-7; size: many; DNA: TGTGCCAGCAGCCGAGAATACGAGCAGTACTTC; CDR3: CASSREYEQYF
V: TRBV28; D: NA; J: TRBJ1-5; size: few; DNA: TGTGCCATCGAGCCGAGGAGCAATCAGCCCCAGCATTTT; CDR3: CAIEPRSNQPQHF